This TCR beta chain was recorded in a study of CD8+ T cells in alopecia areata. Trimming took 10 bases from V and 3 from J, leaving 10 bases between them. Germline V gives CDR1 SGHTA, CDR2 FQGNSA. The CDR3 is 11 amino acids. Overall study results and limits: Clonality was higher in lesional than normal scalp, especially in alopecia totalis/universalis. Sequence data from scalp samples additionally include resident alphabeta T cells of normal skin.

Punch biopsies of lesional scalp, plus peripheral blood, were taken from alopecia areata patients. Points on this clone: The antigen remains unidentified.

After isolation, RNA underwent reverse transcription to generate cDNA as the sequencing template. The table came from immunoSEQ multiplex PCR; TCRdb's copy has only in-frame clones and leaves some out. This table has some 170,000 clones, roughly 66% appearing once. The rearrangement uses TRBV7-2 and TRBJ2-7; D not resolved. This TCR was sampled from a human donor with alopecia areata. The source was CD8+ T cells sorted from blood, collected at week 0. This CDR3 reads CAIPSGYEQYF. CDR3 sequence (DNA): TGTGCCATCCCCTCGGGCTACGAGCAGTACTTC. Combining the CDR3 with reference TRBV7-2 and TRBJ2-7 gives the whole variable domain GAGVSQSPSNKVTEKGKDVELRCDPISGHTALYWYRQSLGQGLEFLIYFQGNSAPDKSGLPSDRFSAERTGGSVSTLTIQRTQQEDSAVYLCAIPSGYEQYFGPGTRLTVT.